This entry features one TCR beta chain sequence. The antigen is unknown. A single record per CDR3 protein comes from TCRdb applying MiXCR to the 5' RACE reads. This table holds fewer than 500,000 distinct CDR3 sequences, under 25% found once. This sample is drawn from a study of CD8 T cells in ankylosing spondylitis. CDR1 SNHLY and CDR2 FYNNEI come from the germline V gene. V lost 2 bases to trimming and J lost 9 bases; unmatched junction nucleotides: 8. The CDR3 consists of 15 residues. General study results and limits: About 8 highly homologous variants made up a TCR beta motif that seemed to typify ankylosing spondylitis blood.

The specimen sequenced was blood, either unsorted or a sorted T cell fraction (not recorded which). This rearrangement joins TRBV2 to TRBJ2-1; TRBD1 agrees at 9 bases. This clonotype was obtained from a male donor with ankylosing spondylitis. The CDR3 DNA sequence: TGTGCCAGCAGTGAACGGGACAGGGATATTAGTGAGCAGTTCTTC. Its translation: CASSERDRDISEQFF. Using reference TRBV2 and TRBJ2-1 for the parts outside the CDR3, the full variable domain is EPEVTQTPSHQVTQMGQEVILRCVPISNHLYFYWYRQILGQKVEFLVSFYNNEISEKSEIFDDQFSVERPDGSNFTLKIRSTKLEDSAMYFCASSERDRDISEQFFGPGTRLTVL.